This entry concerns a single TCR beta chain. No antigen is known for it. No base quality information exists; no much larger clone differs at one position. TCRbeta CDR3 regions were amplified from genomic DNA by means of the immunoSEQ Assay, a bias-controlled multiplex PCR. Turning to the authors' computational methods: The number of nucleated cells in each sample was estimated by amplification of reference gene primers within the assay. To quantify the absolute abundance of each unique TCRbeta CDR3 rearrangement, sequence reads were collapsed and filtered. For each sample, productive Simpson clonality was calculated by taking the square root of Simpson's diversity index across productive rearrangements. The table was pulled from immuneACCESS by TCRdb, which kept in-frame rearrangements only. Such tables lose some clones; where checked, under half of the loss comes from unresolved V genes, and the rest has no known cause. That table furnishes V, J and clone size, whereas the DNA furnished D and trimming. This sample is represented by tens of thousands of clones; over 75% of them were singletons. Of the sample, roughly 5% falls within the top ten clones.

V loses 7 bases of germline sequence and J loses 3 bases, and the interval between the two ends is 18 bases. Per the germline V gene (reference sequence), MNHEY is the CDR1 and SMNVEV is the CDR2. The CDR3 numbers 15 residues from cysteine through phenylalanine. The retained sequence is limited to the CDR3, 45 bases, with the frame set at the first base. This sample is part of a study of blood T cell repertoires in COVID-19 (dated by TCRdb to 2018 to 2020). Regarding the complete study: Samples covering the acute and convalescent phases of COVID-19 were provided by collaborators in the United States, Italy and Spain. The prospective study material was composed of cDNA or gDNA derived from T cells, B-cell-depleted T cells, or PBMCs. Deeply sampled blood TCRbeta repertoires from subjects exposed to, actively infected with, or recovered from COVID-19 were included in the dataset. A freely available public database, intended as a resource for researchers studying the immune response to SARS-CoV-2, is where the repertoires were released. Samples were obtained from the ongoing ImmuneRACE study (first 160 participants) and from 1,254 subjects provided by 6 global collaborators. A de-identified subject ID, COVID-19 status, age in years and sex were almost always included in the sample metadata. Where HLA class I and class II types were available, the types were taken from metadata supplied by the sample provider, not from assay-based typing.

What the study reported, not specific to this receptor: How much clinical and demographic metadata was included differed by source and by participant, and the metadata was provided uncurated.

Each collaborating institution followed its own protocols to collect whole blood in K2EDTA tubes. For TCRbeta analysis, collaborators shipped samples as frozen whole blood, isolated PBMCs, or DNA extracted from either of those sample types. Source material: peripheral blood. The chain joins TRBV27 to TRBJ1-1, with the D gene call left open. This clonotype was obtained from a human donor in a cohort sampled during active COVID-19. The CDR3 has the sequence CASNPGSWGDTEAFF. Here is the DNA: TGTGCCAGCAACCCCGGGTCCTGGGGAGACACTGAAGCTTTCTTT.